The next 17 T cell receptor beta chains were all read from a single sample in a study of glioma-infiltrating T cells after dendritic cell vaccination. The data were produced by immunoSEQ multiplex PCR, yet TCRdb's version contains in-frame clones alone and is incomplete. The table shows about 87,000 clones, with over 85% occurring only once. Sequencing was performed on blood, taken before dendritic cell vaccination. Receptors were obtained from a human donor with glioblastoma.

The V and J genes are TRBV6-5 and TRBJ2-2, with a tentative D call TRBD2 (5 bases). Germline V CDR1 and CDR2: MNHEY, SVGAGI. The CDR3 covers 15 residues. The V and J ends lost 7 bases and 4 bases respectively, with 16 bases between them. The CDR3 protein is CASNAAASFTGELFF. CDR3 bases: TGTGCCAGCAACGCCGCGGCTAGCTTCACCGGGGAGCTGTTTTTT.

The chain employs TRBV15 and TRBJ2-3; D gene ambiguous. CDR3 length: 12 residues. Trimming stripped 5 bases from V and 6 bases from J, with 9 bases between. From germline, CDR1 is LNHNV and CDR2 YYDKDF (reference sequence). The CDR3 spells CATSGPGDTQYF. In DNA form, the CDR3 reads TGTGCCACCAGCGGCCCCGGGGATACGCAGTATTTT.

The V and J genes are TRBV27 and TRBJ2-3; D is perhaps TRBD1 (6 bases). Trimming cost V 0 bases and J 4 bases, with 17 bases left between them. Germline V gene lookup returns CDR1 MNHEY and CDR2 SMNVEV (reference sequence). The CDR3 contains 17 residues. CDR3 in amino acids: CASSLSKGVFRADTQYF. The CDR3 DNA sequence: TGTGCCAGCAGTTTATCTAAGGGGGTTTTTAGGGCAGATACGCAGTATTTT.

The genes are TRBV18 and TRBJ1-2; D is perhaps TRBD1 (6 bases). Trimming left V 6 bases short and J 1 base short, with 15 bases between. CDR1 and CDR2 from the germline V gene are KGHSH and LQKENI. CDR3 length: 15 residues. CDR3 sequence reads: CASSPRGGLNYGYTF. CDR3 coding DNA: TGTGCCAGCTCCCCCCGGGGGGGCCTTAACTATGGCTACACCTTC.

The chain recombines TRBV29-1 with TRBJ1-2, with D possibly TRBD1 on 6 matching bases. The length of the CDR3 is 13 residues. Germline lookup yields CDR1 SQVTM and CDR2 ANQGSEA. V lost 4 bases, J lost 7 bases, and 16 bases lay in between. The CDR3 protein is CSVGGGAQIGYTF. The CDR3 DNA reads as TGCAGCGTTGGGGGGGGCGCCCAGATTGGCTACACCTTC.

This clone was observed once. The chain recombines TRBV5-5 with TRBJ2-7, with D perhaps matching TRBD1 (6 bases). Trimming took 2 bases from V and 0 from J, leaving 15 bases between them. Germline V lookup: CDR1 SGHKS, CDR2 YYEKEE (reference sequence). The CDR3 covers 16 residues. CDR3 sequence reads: CASSFRSGQHSYEQYF. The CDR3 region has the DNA TGTGCCAGCAGCTTTAGGTCTGGACAGCACTCCTACGAGCAGTACTTC.

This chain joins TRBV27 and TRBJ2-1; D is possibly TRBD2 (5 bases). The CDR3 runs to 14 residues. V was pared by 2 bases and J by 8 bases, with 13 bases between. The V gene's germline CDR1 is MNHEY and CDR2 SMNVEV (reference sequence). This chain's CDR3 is CASSLLGLLHEQFF. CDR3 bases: TGTGCCAGCAGTTTACTTGGACTTTTACATGAGCAGTTCTTC.

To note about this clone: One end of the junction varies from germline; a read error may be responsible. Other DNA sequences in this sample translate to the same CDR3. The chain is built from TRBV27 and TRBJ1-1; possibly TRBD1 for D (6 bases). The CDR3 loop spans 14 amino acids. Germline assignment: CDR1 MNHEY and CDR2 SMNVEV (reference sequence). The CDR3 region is CASSLYQGNTEAFF. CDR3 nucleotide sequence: TGTGCCAGCAGTTTATATCAGGGGAACACTGAGGCTTTCTTT.

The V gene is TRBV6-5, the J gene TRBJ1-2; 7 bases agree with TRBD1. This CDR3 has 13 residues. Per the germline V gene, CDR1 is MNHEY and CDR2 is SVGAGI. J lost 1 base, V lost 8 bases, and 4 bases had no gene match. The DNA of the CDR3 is TGTGCCAGCCAGGACAGGCTTAACTATGGCTACACCTTC. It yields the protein CASQDRLNYGYTF.

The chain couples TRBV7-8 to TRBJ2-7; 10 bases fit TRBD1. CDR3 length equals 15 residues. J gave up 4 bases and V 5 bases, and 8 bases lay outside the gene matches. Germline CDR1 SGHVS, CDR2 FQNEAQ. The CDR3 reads CASSPRTGGGYEQYF. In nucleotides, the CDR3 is TGTGCCAGCAGCCCCCGGACAGGGGGAGGGTACGAGCAGTACTTC.

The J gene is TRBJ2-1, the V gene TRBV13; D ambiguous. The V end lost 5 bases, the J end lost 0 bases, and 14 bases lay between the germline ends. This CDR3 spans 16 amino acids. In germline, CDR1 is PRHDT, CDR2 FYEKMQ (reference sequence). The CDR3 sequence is CASSARHKLSYNEQFF. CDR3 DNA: TGTGCCAGCAGCGCCCGACACAAACTCTCCTACAATGAGCAGTTCTTC.

CDR3 protein: CASSPRLAIEQFF. The CDR3, as DNA: TGTGCCAGCAGTCCAAGACTAGCGATTGAGCAGTTCTTC. The chain has TRBV27 and TRBJ2-1; 8 nucleotides line up with TRBD2. CDR1 is MNHEY and CDR2 is SMNVEV in the germline V gene (reference sequence). The CDR3 length is 13 residues. The junction had 6 bases not matched to a gene; V was cut back by 5 bases and J by 9 bases.

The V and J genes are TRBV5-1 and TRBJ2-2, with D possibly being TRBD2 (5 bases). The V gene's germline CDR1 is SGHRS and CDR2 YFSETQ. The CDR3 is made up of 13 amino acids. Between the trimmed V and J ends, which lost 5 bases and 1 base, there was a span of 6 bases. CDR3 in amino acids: CASSGGNTGELFF. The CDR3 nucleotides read TGCGCCAGCAGTGGAGGGAACACCGGGGAGCTGTTTTTT.

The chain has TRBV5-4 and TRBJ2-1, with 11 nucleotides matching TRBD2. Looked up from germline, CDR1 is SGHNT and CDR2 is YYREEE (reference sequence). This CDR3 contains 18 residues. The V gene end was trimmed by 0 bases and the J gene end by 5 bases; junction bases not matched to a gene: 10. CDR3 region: CASSLGTGGTSGNNEQFF. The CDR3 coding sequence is TGTGCCAGCAGCTTGGGGACAGGCGGGACTAGCGGAAACAATGAGCAGTTCTTC.

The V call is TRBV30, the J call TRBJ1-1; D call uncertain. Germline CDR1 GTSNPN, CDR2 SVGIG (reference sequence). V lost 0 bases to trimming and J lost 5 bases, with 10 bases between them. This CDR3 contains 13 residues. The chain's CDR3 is CAWSVLARTEAFF. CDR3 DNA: TGTGCCTGGAGTGTACTCGCGAGGACTGAAGCTTTCTTT.

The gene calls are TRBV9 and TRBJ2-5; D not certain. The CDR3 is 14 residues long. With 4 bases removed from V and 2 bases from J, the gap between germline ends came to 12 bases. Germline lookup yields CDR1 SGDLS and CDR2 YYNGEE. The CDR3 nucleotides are TGTGCCAGCAGCTCGCCTACCAATCAAGAGACCCAGTACTTC. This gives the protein CASSSPTNQETQYF.

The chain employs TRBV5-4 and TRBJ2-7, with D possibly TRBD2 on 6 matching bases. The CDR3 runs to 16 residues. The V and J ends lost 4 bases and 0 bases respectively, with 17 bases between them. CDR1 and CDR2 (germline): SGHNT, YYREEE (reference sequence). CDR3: CASSRGSSRSSYEQYF. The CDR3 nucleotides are TGTGCCAGCAGCCGGGGGTCTAGCAGGAGCTCCTACGAGCAGTACTTC.